This TCR beta chain derives from a study of blood T cells in healthy people across ages. Whole-study context: Using template switching, researchers captured about one barcoded beta molecule for each two T cells. The study, taken as a whole, reports: Donor CMV status was unknown, possibly confounding expanded clonotype changes.

Every sample gave at least 5 micrograms of total RNA when it was extracted. Next came a second PCR, run for roughly 6 to 11 cycles, which used a sample-barcoded 5' primer along with a J-beta primer mix. A template-switch adaptor containing 12 random nucleotides labeled each cDNA molecule. TCRdb analysed the 5' RACE reads with MiXCR anew, one entry per CDR3 protein. The data show some 800,000 distinct CDR3 sequences, under 55% seen once. V lost 0 bases and J 0 bases, leaving 6 bases between the germline ends. The CDR3 extends over 15 amino acids. Germline CDR1 MRHNA, CDR2 SNTAGT. Notes on this clonotype: Its antigen remains unidentified.

The TCR sequence derives from a man between 60 and 75 years old in good health. J is TRBJ2-1 and V is TRBV6-4; no clear D. Sequenced input: blood. The CDR3 DNA reads as TGTGCCAGCAGTGACTCGGCAGGCTCCTACAATGAGCAGTTCTTC. Translated: CASSDSAGSYNEQFF.